Only a few counts were recorded for the clone carrying this T cell receptor (beta chain). These data originate in a study of CD8 T cells in ankylosing spondylitis. Using its own MiXCR run on the 5' RACE reads, TCRdb lists one record per CDR3 protein. The sample holds some 240,000 distinct CDR3 sequences, around 9.1% seen once. CDR1 and CDR2 from the germline V gene are LGHDT and YNNKEL (reference sequence). The CDR3 spans 15 residues. Trimming cost V 3 bases and J 3 bases, with 12 bases left between them. The clonotype originates from a male donor with ankylosing spondylitis or in good health (not recorded which). The sequenced material came from blood, either unsorted or a sorted T cell fraction (not recorded which). This sequence joins TRBV3-1 and TRBJ1-3; D gene uncertain. The CDR3 loop reads CASSQMRRSGNTIYF. The CDR3 coding sequence is TGTGCCAGCAGCCAGATGCGCAGGAGTGGAAACACCATATATTTT.